A selection of T cell receptor beta chains follows, all from one sample in a study of blood T cell repertoires in COVID-19. Sequencing used immunoSEQ multiplex PCR; TCRdb keeps in-frame clones, though not all of them. The profile shows about 190,000 clones, roughly 89% of them singletons. Sequencing was done on a sample of peripheral blood. Receptors were obtained from a woman in her late teens or twenties who had recovered from COVID-19. CDR3s include the opening cysteine and the closing phenylalanine or tryptophan. The D gene is left open where the match is weak. Clone size, where shown, is once, few, many, or a class for clones that have expanded.

d_gene: TRBD1; abundance: -; v_gene: TRBV6-1; j_gene: TRBJ2-3; CDR3nt: TGTGCCAGCAGTGAGGGGGGACAGGGAGATACGCAGTATTTT; CDR3aa: CASSEGGQGDTQYF
d_gene: TRBD1; abundance: -; v_gene: TRBV20-1; j_gene: TRBJ2-3; CDR3nt: TGCAGTGCTAGTCCGGGACAGCACACAGATACGCAGTATTTT; CDR3aa: CSASPGQHTDTQYF
d_gene: TRBD2; abundance: -; v_gene: TRBV10-3; j_gene: TRBJ2-2; CDR3nt: TGTGCCATCAGTGAGCATGGGGGGGAAGGGGAGCTGTTTTTT; CDR3aa: CAISEHGGEGELFF
d_gene: -; abundance: -; v_gene: TRBV6-5; j_gene: TRBJ2-5; CDR3nt: TGTGCCAGCAGTAGTATCCACGGAGAGACCCAGTACTTC; CDR3aa: CASSSIHGETQYF
d_gene: -; abundance: -; v_gene: TRBV3-1/TRBV3-2; j_gene: TRBJ1-2; CDR3nt: TGTGCCAGCAGCCAAGAGGGGAGACACCCGGCCGGTGGCTACACCTTC; CDR3aa: CASSQEGRHPAGGYTF
d_gene: -; abundance: once; v_gene: TRBV19; j_gene: TRBJ2-1; CDR3nt: TGTGCCAGTAGTATACTCAATGAGCAGTTCTTC; CDR3aa: CASSILNEQFF
d_gene: -; abundance: -; v_gene: TRBV5-1; j_gene: TRBJ2-3; CDR3nt: TGCGCCAGCAGCTTGAAGCTTCCTAGCACAGATACGCAGTATTTT; CDR3aa: CASSLKLPSTDTQYF
d_gene: -; abundance: -; v_gene: TRBV19; j_gene: TRBJ1-2; CDR3nt: TGTGCCAGTGACGACAGCTACTATGGCTACACCTTC; CDR3aa: CASDDSYYGYTF
d_gene: TRBD1; abundance: -; v_gene: TRBV6-5; j_gene: TRBJ1-1; CDR3nt: TGTGCCAGCACCCAGACAGGGACGATGAACACTGAAGCTTTCTTT; CDR3aa: CASTQTGTMNTEAFF
d_gene: TRBD2; abundance: -; v_gene: TRBV27; j_gene: TRBJ2-1; CDR3nt: TGTGCCAGCAGTACACTAGCGGGAGGGCCCAATGAGCAGTTCTTC; CDR3aa: CASSTLAGGPNEQFF
d_gene: -; abundance: -; v_gene: TRBV19; j_gene: TRBJ1-5; CDR3nt: TGTGCCAGTAGTAGGTGGGGCTTCAATCAGCCCCAGCATTTT; CDR3aa: CASSRWGFNQPQHF
d_gene: TRBD1; abundance: -; v_gene: TRBV30; j_gene: TRBJ1-2; CDR3nt: TGTGCCTGGAGGTGGGGCAGGGGGATGATCGGCTACACCTTC; CDR3aa: CAWRWGRGMIGYTF
d_gene: -; abundance: -; v_gene: TRBV16; j_gene: TRBJ1-1; CDR3nt: TGTGCCAGCAGCCAAAAGGGGGTGAACACTGAAGCTTTCTTT; CDR3aa: CASSQKGVNTEAFF
d_gene: -; abundance: once; v_gene: TRBV7-9; j_gene: TRBJ2-5; CDR3nt: TGTGCCAGCAGCTTAGCCAGGGTGAGAGAGACCCAGTACTTC; CDR3aa: CASSLARVRETQYF
d_gene: -; abundance: -; v_gene: TRBV7-2; j_gene: TRBJ2-5; CDR3nt: TGTGCCAGCAGCTTAAAACCTAGTCGGGAAGGTGAGACCCAGTACTTC; CDR3aa: CASSLKPSREGETQYF
d_gene: TRBD1; abundance: -; v_gene: TRBV10-3; j_gene: TRBJ1-5; CDR3nt: TGTGCCATCAGCGAGACAGGGTTTTCCGAGCGACAGCCCCAGCATTTT; CDR3aa: CAISETGFSERQPQHF
d_gene: TRBD1; abundance: -; v_gene: TRBV5-8; j_gene: TRBJ1-5; CDR3nt: TGTGCCAGCAGTCACGAGGGGGCCGCTTATCCCCAGCATTTT; CDR3aa: CASSHEGAAYPQHF
d_gene: -; abundance: -; v_gene: TRBV25-1; j_gene: TRBJ1-3; CDR3nt: TGTGCCAGCAGTGAATATTTGGCAGTCTCTGGAAACACCATATATTTT; CDR3aa: CASSEYLAVSGNTIYF
d_gene: -; abundance: -; v_gene: TRBV20-1; j_gene: TRBJ1-3; CDR3nt: TGCAGTGCTAGTCAAATCTCTGGAAACACCATATATTTT; CDR3aa: CSASQISGNTIYF
d_gene: TRBD2; abundance: -; v_gene: TRBV7-3; j_gene: TRBJ2-3; CDR3nt: TGTGCCAGCAGCTTAGTTCCCGCTAGCGGGGTCGCAGATACGCAGTATTTT; CDR3aa: CASSLVPASGVADTQYF
d_gene: -; abundance: -; v_gene: TRBV9; j_gene: TRBJ2-1; CDR3nt: TGTGCCAGCAGCGTAGAAGGGACTCCCCAGTTAGGGCAGTTCTTC; CDR3aa: CASSVEGTPQLGQFF
d_gene: -; abundance: -; v_gene: TRBV7-2; j_gene: TRBJ1-1; CDR3nt: TGTGCCAGCAGATTCATGAACACTGAAGCTTTCTTT; CDR3aa: CASRFMNTEAFF
d_gene: -; abundance: -; v_gene: TRBV7-2; j_gene: TRBJ2-1; CDR3nt: TGTGCCAGCAGCTTAGTGGGCCGGGAGCAGTTCTTC; CDR3aa: CASSLVGREQFF
d_gene: -; abundance: -; v_gene: TRBV19; j_gene: TRBJ1-1; CDR3nt: TGTGCCAGTAGGCAGGGAGCTTTCTTT; CDR3aa: CASRQGAFF
d_gene: -; abundance: -; v_gene: TRBV10-3; j_gene: TRBJ2-1; CDR3nt: TGTGCCATCAGTGATGTAAGGACAGCCAATGAGCAGTTCTTC; CDR3aa: CAISDVRTANEQFF
d_gene: -; abundance: once; v_gene: TRBV6-5; j_gene: TRBJ2-1; CDR3nt: TGTGCCAGCAGTTACTCAACTAGCACTAAACAGTTCTTC; CDR3aa: CASSYSTSTKQFF
d_gene: -; abundance: -; v_gene: TRBV18; j_gene: TRBJ2-4; CDR3nt: TGTGCCAGCTCACCCACCGACAGAATTCAGTACTTC; CDR3aa: CASSPTDRIQYF
d_gene: TRBD1; abundance: few; v_gene: TRBV6-2/TRBV6-3; j_gene: TRBJ2-7; CDR3nt: TGTGCCAGCAGTTACTCCCCTGACAGGGTCAACGAGCAGTACTTC; CDR3aa: CASSYSPDRVNEQYF
d_gene: TRBD2; abundance: -; v_gene: TRBV15; j_gene: TRBJ2-5; CDR3nt: TGTGCCACCAGGGCAGAGCTAGCGGGATGGGGGGAGACCCAGTACTTC; CDR3aa: CATRAELAGWGETQYF
d_gene: -; abundance: once; v_gene: TRBV5-1; j_gene: TRBJ1-4; CDR3nt: TGCGCCAGCAGCTTGGGATTGGCAGAATATAATGAAAAACTGTTTTTT; CDR3aa: CASSLGLAEYNEKLFF
d_gene: TRBD1; abundance: once; v_gene: TRBV4-2; j_gene: TRBJ1-4; CDR3nt: TGTGCCAGCAGCCGAGGGACAGGGGGCTTTGCAACTAATGAAAAACTGTTTTTT; CDR3aa: CASSRGTGGFATNEKLFF
d_gene: -; abundance: -; v_gene: TRBV19; j_gene: TRBJ1-3; CDR3nt: TGTGCCAGTAGTCCCTTACAGGTCTCTGGAAACACCATATATTTT; CDR3aa: CASSPLQVSGNTIYF
d_gene: -; abundance: -; v_gene: TRBV9; j_gene: TRBJ1-4; CDR3nt: TGTGCCAGCAGCGCTAGCCGGGGAGGTAATGAAAAACTGTTTTTT; CDR3aa: CASSASRGGNEKLFF
d_gene: TRBD2; abundance: -; v_gene: TRBV4-2; j_gene: TRBJ2-1; CDR3nt: TGTGCCAGCAGCCACAGCGGGAGCCCTACCTTGGGGAATGAGCAGTTCTTC; CDR3aa: CASSHSGSPTLGNEQFF
d_gene: -; abundance: -; v_gene: TRBV6-5; j_gene: TRBJ1-2; CDR3nt: TGTGCCAGCGTCCGGGACACTGGCTACTATGGCTACACCTTC; CDR3aa: CASVRDTGYYGYTF
d_gene: -; abundance: -; v_gene: TRBV2; j_gene: TRBJ1-1; CDR3nt: TGTGCCAGCAGTGAATTGGGGGGGAGCGCTGAAGCTTTCTTT; CDR3aa: CASSELGGSAEAFF
d_gene: -; abundance: once; v_gene: TRBV18; j_gene: TRBJ2-1; CDR3nt: TGTGCCAGCTCACCACCGGAGCGAAATGAGCAGTTCTTC; CDR3aa: CASSPPERNEQFF
d_gene: -; abundance: -; v_gene: TRBV19; j_gene: TRBJ2-3; CDR3nt: TGTGCCAGTAGTATAGACCAACAGGTTACAGATACGCAGTATTTT; CDR3aa: CASSIDQQVTDTQYF
d_gene: -; abundance: -; v_gene: TRBV28; j_gene: TRBJ1-3; CDR3nt: TGTGCCAGCAGCACCCCACCCGGAGGAAGAAACACCATATATTTT; CDR3aa: CASSTPPGGRNTIYF
d_gene: TRBD1; abundance: -; v_gene: TRBV4-2; j_gene: TRBJ1-1; CDR3nt: TGTGCCAGCAGCCAAACCACAGGGGGTAGCACTGAAGCTTTCTTT; CDR3aa: CASSQTTGGSTEAFF
d_gene: -; abundance: -; v_gene: TRBV30; j_gene: TRBJ1-5; CDR3nt: TGTGCCTGGAGTGTAGGGGCAGGGCGGCAGCCCCAGCATTTT; CDR3aa: CAWSVGAGRQPQHF
d_gene: -; abundance: once; v_gene: TRBV5-4; j_gene: TRBJ2-2; CDR3nt: TGTGCCAGCACCCCCTCCTCGGGGAAAGACTCCGGGGAGCTGTTTTTT; CDR3aa: CASTPSSGKDSGELFF
d_gene: TRBD2; abundance: few; v_gene: TRBV27; j_gene: TRBJ2-1; CDR3nt: TGTGCCAGCAGTCTCAGCGGGAGGGCCAGTGAGCAGTTCTTC; CDR3aa: CASSLSGRASEQFF
d_gene: TRBD1; abundance: -; v_gene: TRBV27; j_gene: TRBJ1-4; CDR3nt: TGTGCCAGCAGTTCGACAGGGAACTATAATGAAAAACTGTTTTTT; CDR3aa: CASSSTGNYNEKLFF
d_gene: -; abundance: -; v_gene: TRBV4-3; j_gene: TRBJ1-1; CDR3nt: TGCGCCAGCAGCCAAGAGCAAGGGGTCAGGAACACTGAAGCTTTCTTT; CDR3aa: CASSQEQGVRNTEAFF
d_gene: -; abundance: few; v_gene: TRBV5-1; j_gene: TRBJ2-2; CDR3nt: TGCGCCAGCAGCTTCAGGGGTTCCCCCGGGGAGCTGTTTTTT; CDR3aa: CASSFRGSPGELFF
d_gene: TRBD1; abundance: -; v_gene: TRBV7-9; j_gene: TRBJ2-3; CDR3nt: TGTGCCAGCAGCCCGGACAGGGCAAGCACAGATACGCAGTATTTT; CDR3aa: CASSPDRASTDTQYF
d_gene: TRBD2; abundance: -; v_gene: TRBV27; j_gene: TRBJ2-1; CDR3nt: TGTGCCAGCAGCCGACTAGCGGTCGGCTCCTACAATGAGCAGTTCTTC; CDR3aa: CASSRLAVGSYNEQFF
d_gene: TRBD1; abundance: -; v_gene: TRBV4-2; j_gene: TRBJ1-5; CDR3nt: TGTGCCAGCAGCCAAAACAGGGGAGTGGGCAATCAGCCCCAGCATTTT; CDR3aa: CASSQNRGVGNQPQHF
d_gene: TRBD1; abundance: few; v_gene: TRBV29-1; j_gene: TRBJ2-7; CDR3nt: TGCAGCGTTACAGGGGCGTTCGAAGAGCAGTACTTC; CDR3aa: CSVTGAFEEQYF
d_gene: TRBD1; abundance: -; v_gene: TRBV5-1; j_gene: TRBJ2-4; CDR3nt: TGCGCCAGCAGCTCCGGACAGGAAAACATTCAGTACTTC; CDR3aa: CASSSGQENIQYF
d_gene: -; abundance: -; v_gene: TRBV7-9; j_gene: TRBJ2-7; CDR3nt: TGTGCCAGCAGCCAGCACAGGGAAATCACCTACGAGCAGTACTTC; CDR3aa: CASSQHREITYEQYF
d_gene: TRBD2; abundance: -; v_gene: TRBV7-3; j_gene: TRBJ2-1; CDR3nt: TGTGCCAGCAGCCCCGCTTTCGCGGGAGGGACGGATGAGCAGTTCTTC; CDR3aa: CASSPAFAGGTDEQFF
d_gene: TRBD1; abundance: -; v_gene: TRBV18; j_gene: TRBJ1-5; CDR3nt: TGTGCCAGCTCCTCCGACAGGGATCAGCCCCAGCATTTT; CDR3aa: CASSSDRDQPQHF
d_gene: TRBD1; abundance: few; v_gene: TRBV27; j_gene: TRBJ2-5; CDR3nt: TGTGCCAGCAGTCGTTACGGACAGGGAGAGGGAGAGACCCAGTACTTC; CDR3aa: CASSRYGQGEGETQYF
d_gene: TRBD1; abundance: -; v_gene: TRBV7-8; j_gene: TRBJ1-4; CDR3nt: TGTGCCAGCAGACCTGGAGGGGACAGTAATGAAAAACTGTTTTTT; CDR3aa: CASRPGGDSNEKLFF
d_gene: TRBD1; abundance: -; v_gene: TRBV5-4; j_gene: TRBJ1-2; CDR3nt: TGTGCCAGCAGCCGGGGGCAGGGGGCGATTTCGAACTATGGCTACACCTTC; CDR3aa: CASSRGQGAISNYGYTF